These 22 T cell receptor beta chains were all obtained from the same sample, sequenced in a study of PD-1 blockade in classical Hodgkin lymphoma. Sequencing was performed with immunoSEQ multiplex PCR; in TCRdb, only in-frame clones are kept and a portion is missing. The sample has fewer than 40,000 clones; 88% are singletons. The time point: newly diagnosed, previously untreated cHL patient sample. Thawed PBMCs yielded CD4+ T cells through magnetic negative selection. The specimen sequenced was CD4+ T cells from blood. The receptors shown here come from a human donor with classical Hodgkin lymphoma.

The CDR3, as DNA: TGTGCCAGCATCCGGGGCTCTGAAGCTTTCTTT. It codes for CASIRGSEAFF. This chain connects TRBV28 to TRBJ1-1, with a possible D match to TRBD1 (5 bases). Trimming took 7 bases from V and 6 from J, leaving 9 bases between them. The CDR3 is 11 residues long. Germline-derived CDR1 and CDR2 are MDHEN and SYDVKM.

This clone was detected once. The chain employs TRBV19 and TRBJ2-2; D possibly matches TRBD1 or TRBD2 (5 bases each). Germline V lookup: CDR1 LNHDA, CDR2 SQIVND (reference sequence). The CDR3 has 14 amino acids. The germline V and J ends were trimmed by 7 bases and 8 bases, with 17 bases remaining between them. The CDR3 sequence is CASNIEGTTGELFF. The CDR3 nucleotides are TGTGCCAGTAATATCGAGGGGACCACGGGGGAGCTGTTTTTT.

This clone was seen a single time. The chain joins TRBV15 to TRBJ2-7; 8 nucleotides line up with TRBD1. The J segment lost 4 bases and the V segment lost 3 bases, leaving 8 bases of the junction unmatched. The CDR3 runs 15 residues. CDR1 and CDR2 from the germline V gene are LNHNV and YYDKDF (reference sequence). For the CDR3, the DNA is TGTGCCACCAGCAGCCAACAGGGGGATGCTTACGAGCAGTACTTC. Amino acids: CATSSQQGDAYEQYF.

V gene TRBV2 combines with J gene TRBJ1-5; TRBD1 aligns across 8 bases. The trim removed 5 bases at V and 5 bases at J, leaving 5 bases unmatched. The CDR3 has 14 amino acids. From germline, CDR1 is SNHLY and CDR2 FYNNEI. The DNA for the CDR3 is TGTGCCAGCAGTACAGGACAGGGCCATCAGCCCCAGCATTTT. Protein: CASSTGQGHQPQHF.

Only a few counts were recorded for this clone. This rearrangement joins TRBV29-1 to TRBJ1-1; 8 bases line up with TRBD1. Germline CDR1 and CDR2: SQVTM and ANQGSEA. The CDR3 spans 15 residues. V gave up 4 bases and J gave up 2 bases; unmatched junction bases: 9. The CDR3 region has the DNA TGCAGCGTTGTTACAACAGGGGGGTTAAACACTGAAGCTTTCTTT. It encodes CSVVTTGGLNTEAFF.

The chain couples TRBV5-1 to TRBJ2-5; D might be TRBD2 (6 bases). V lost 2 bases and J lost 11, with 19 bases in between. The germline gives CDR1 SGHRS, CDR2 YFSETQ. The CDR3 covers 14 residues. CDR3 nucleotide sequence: TGCGCCAGCAGCTTAGAAACGGGAGTATATGAGCAGTACTTC. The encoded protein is CASSLETGVYEQYF.

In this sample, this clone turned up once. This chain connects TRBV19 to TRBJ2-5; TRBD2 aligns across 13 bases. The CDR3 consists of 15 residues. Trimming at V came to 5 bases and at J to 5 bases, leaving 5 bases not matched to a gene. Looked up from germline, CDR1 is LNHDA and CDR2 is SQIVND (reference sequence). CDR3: CASSSLTSGRETQYF. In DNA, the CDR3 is TGTGCCAGTAGTTCCCTGACTAGCGGGAGGGAGACCCAGTACTTC.

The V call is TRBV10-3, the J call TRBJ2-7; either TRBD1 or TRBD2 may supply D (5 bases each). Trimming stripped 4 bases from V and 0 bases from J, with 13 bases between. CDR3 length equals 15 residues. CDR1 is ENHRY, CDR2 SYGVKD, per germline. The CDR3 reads CAISAGTTSSYEQYV. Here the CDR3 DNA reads TGTGCCATCAGTGCAGGGACGACGAGCTCCTACGAGCAGTACGTC.

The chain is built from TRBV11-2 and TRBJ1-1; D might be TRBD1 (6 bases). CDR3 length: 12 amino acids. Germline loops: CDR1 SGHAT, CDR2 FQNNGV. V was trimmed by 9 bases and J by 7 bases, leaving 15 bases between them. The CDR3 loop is CASQGITIEAFF. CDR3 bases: TGTGCCAGTCAGGGGATTACAATTGAAGCTTTCTTT.

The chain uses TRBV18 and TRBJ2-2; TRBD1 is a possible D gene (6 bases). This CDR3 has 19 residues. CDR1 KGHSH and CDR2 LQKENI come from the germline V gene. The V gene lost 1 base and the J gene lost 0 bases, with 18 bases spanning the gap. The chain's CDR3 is CASSPQPWTGTTNTGELFF. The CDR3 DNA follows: TGTGCCAGCTCACCACAGCCCTGGACCGGGACAACGAACACCGGGGAGCTGTTTTTT.

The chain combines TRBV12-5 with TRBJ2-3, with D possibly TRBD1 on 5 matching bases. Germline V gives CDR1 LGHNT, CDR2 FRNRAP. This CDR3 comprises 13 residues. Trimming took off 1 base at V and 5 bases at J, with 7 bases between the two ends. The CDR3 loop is CASGLGGRDTQYF. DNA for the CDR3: TGTGCTAGTGGTTTGGGGGGCAGAGATACGCAGTATTTT.

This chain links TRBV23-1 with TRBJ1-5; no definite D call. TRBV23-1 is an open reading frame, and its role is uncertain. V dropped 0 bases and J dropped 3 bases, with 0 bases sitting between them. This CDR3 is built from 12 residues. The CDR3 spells CASSQSNQPQHF. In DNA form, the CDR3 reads TGCGCCAGCAGTCAATCCAATCAGCCCCAGCATTTT.

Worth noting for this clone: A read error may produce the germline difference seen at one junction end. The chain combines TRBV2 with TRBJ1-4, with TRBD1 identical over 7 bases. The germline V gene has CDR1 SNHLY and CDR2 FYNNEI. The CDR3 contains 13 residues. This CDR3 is CASRETGFLPARF. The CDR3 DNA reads TGTGCCAGCAGGGAGACAGGGTTCCTACCAGCCAGGTTT.

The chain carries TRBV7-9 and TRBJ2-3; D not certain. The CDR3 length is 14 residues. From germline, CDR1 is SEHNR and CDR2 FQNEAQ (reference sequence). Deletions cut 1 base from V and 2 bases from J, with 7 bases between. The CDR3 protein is CASSLEKFTDTQYF. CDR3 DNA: TGTGCCAGCAGCTTAGAAAAGTTCACAGATACGCAGTATTTT.

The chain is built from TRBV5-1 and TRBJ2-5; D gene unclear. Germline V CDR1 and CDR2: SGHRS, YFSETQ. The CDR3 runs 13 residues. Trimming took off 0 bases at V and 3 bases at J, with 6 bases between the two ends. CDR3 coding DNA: TGCGCCAGCAGCTTGGCAGGAAAAGAGACCCAGTACTTC. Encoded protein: CASSLAGKETQYF.

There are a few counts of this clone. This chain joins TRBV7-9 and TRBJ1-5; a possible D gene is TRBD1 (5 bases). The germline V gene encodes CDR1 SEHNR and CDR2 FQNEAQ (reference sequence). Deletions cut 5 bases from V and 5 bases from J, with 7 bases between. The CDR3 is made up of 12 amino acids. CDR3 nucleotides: TGTGCCAGCAGCCTAGGGGATCAGCCCCAGCATTTT. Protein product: CASSLGDQPQHF.

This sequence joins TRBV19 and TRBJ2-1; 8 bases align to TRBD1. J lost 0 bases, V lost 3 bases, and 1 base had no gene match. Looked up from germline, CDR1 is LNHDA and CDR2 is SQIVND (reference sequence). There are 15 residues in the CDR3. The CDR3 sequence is CASSITGGSYNEQFF. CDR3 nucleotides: TGTGCCAGTAGTATCACAGGGGGCTCCTACAATGAGCAGTTCTTC.

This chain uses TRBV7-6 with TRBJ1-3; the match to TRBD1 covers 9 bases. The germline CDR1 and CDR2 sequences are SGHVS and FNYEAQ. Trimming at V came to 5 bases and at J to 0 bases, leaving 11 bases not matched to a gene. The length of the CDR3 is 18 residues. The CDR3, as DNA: TGTGCCAGCAGCCCCGGGACAGGGTCATTTAACTCTGGAAACACCATATATTTT. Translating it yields CASSPGTGSFNSGNTIYF.

The CDR3 region is CASSGQGAPTGELFF. CDR3 DNA: TGTGCCAGCAGCGGCCAGGGGGCGCCGACCGGGGAGCTGTTTTTT. The chain is built from TRBV28 and TRBJ2-2, with 8 bases lining up with TRBD1. V lost 6 bases to trimming and J lost 5 bases; unmatched junction nucleotides: 8. The length of the CDR3 is 15 residues. From germline, CDR1 is MDHEN and CDR2 SYDVKM.

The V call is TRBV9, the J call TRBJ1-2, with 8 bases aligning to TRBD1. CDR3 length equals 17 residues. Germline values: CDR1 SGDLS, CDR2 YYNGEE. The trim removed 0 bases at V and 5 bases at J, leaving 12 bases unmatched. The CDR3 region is CASSVDPSGNRGYGYTF. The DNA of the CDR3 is TGTGCCAGCAGCGTAGATCCGAGTGGGAACAGGGGGTATGGCTACACCTTC.

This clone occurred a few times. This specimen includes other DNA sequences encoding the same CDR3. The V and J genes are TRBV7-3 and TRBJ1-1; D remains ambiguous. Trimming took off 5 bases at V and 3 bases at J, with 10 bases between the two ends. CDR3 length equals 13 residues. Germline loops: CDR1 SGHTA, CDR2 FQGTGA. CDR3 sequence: CASSQGRDTEAFF. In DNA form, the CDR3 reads TGTGCCAGCAGCCAAGGGCGGGACACTGAAGCTTTCTTT.

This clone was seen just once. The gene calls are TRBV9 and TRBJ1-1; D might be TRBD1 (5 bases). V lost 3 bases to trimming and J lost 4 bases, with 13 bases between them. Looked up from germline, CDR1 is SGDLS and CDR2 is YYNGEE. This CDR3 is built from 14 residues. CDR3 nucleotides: TGTGCCAGCAGCGCCGATTCAGGGCCCACTGAAGCTTTCTTT. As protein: CASSADSGPTEAFF.